The rows below give T cell receptor beta chains drawn from one sample of a study of CD8+ T cells in alopecia areata. Clones were read by immunoSEQ multiplex PCR, and TCRdb kept only the in-frame ones, dropping some. Of a few hundred thousand clones listed, more than 45% are singletons. Sequencing was performed on CD4+ T cells sorted from blood, taken at week 4, from a patient treated with tofacitinib. These receptor sequences come from a human donor with alopecia areata. Each CDR3 is given with its conserved first and last residue. The D gene is left open where the match is weak. The size field is filled for only some rows; it gives once, few, many or a size class.

j_call: TRBJ2-1
clone_size: .
d_call: TRBD2
v_call: TRBV9
cdr3_aa: CASSVRSGGESYNEQFF
cdr3_nt: TGTGCCAGCAGCGTACGGAGCGGGGGAGAGTCCTACAATGAGCAGTTCTTC

j_call: TRBJ2-3
clone_size: .
d_call: TRBD1
v_call: TRBV6-5
cdr3_aa: CASSPTGTGIDTQYF
cdr3_nt: TGTGCCAGCAGCCCAACCGGGACAGGGATAGATACGCAGTATTTT

j_call: TRBJ2-7
clone_size: .
d_call: .
v_call: TRBV19
cdr3_aa: CASSMAPTGTPYEQYF
cdr3_nt: TGTGCCAGTAGTATGGCCCCGACAGGAACCCCCTACGAGCAGTACTTC

j_call: TRBJ1-2
clone_size: .
d_call: .
v_call: TRBV5-1
cdr3_aa: CASRVAETYGYTF
cdr3_nt: TGCGCCAGCAGGGTGGCCGAAACCTATGGCTACACCTTC

j_call: TRBJ1-2
clone_size: .
d_call: .
v_call: TRBV10-3
cdr3_aa: CAISESAANYGYTF
cdr3_nt: TGTGCCATCAGTGAGTCGGCAGCTAACTATGGCTACACCTTC

j_call: TRBJ2-2
clone_size: .
d_call: .
v_call: TRBV7-9
cdr3_aa: CASSLAGFTGELFF
cdr3_nt: TGTGCCAGCAGCTTAGCTGGGTTCACCGGGGAGCTGTTTTTT

j_call: TRBJ2-5
clone_size: few
d_call: TRBD2
v_call: TRBV4-3
cdr3_aa: CASSQAVRGVSETQYF
cdr3_nt: TGCGCCAGCAGCCAAGCTGTGCGGGGGGTGTCGGAGACCCAGTACTTC

j_call: TRBJ1-5
clone_size: .
d_call: .
v_call: TRBV7-9
cdr3_aa: CASSLSGDAGQPQHF
cdr3_nt: TGTGCCAGCAGCTTATCCGGGGACGCCGGGCAGCCCCAGCATTTT

j_call: TRBJ1-2
clone_size: .
d_call: .
v_call: TRBV2
cdr3_aa: CAWMGLTRTSGGYTF
cdr3_nt: TGTGCCTGGATGGGCTTAACACGGACCTCGGGAGGCTACACCTTC

j_call: TRBJ1-2
clone_size: .
d_call: .
v_call: TRBV29-1
cdr3_aa: CSVATANYGYTF
cdr3_nt: TGCAGCGTTGCGACGGCTAACTATGGCTACACCTTC

j_call: TRBJ1-2
clone_size: .
d_call: TRBD1
v_call: TRBV7-2
cdr3_aa: CASSTGTGNGYTF
cdr3_nt: TGTGCCAGCAGCACTGGGACAGGCAATGGCTACACCTTC

j_call: TRBJ1-2
clone_size: .
d_call: .
v_call: TRBV14
cdr3_aa: CASSHTPQTGYTF
cdr3_nt: TGTGCCAGCAGCCATACTCCCCAAACTGGCTACACCTTC

j_call: TRBJ1-5
clone_size: .
d_call: .
v_call: TRBV7-8
cdr3_aa: CASSLAGQPNQPQHF
cdr3_nt: TGTGCCAGCAGCTTAGCTGGACAGCCAAATCAGCCCCAGCATTTT

j_call: TRBJ1-5
clone_size: .
d_call: .
v_call: TRBV2
cdr3_aa: CASSREGGNQPQHF
cdr3_nt: TGTGCCAGCAGTAGGGAAGGCGGGAATCAGCCCCAGCATTTT

j_call: TRBJ2-7
clone_size: .
d_call: TRBD1
v_call: TRBV25-1
cdr3_aa: CASIGQGRSYEQYF
cdr3_nt: TGTGCCAGCATAGGACAGGGTAGATCCTACGAGCAGTACTTC

j_call: TRBJ2-1
clone_size: many
d_call: .
v_call: TRBV12-2
cdr3_aa: CASRLASPGLAANEQFF
cdr3_nt: TGTGCAAGTCGCTTAGCCAGTCCCGGACTAGCGGCGAATGAGCAGTTCTTC